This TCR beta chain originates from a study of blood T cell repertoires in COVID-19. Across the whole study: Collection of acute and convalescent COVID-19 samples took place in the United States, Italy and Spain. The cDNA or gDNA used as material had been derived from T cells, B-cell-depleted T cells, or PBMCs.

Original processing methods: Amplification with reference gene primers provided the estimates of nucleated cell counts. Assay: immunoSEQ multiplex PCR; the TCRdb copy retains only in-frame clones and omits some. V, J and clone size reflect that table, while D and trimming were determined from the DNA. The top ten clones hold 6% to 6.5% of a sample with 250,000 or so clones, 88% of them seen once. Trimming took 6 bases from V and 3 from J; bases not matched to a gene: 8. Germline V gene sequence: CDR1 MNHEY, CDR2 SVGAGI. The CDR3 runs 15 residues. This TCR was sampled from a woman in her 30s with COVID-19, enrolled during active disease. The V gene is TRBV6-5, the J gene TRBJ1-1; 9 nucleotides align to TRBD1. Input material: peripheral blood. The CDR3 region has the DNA TGTGCCAGCAGGACAGGGGGAGGGGGGGACACTGAAGCTTTCTTT. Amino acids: CASRTGGGGDTEAFF.